Detailed here is one T cell receptor (beta chain). No cognate antigen has been identified for it. No base quality values were provided; no much bigger clone lies one nucleotide off. The time point label here, explained by the study, means: week 11, during vaccination. Each vaccine dose was 300 ug of a 20-mer mutant IDH1 peptide in Montanide, given subcutaneously with topical imiquimod. All donors had newly diagnosed IDH1-mutant astrocytomas of WHO grade 3 or 4 that showed loss of nuclear ATRX. The samples were drawn from NOA16, a multicentre, single-arm, open-label phase I trial in Germany that tested a mutant IDH1 peptide vaccine in humans for the first time. Genomic DNA for TCRB sequencing was isolated from EDTA blood with the DNeasy Blood and Tissue Kit. Library preparation employed the immunoSEQ multiplex PCR assay. Rearranged TCR beta chain sequences were amplified using the hsTCRB Kit according to the manufacturer's protocol. Sequencing of TCRB libraries was carried out on an Illumina MiSeq. In the source study's methods: The proprietary platform of the kit vendor was used for demultiplexing, trimming and gene mapping. TCRdb took this table from immuneACCESS and kept in-frame rearrangements with V and J called. Such tables lack part of the clones; where checked against another copy, unresolved V genes explain under half of the gap, and the rest is unexplained. For V, J and clone size, that table is used; D and trimming come from the DNA. For this sample the table gives some 120,000 clones, of which roughly 78% were detected only once. About 5.5% of the sample comes from the top ten.

CDR1 SQVTM and CDR2 ANQGSEA are derived from the germline V gene. V gives up 0 bases and J gives up 4 bases, and the segment between their germline ends measures 19 bases. Taken from cysteine to phenylalanine, the CDR3 has 16 residues. Only the CDR3 part of the read is kept: 48 bases, read in frame from the first base. This record comes from a study of a mutant IDH1 vaccine in newly diagnosed glioma (dated by TCRdb to the early 2020s). A note on the overall study: Patients were given eight vaccinations, in weeks 1, 3, 5, 7, 11, 15, 19 and 23, which matched visits V03 through V10. Of the 32 patients who were treated, about 62% were male and 37.5% were female, and the mean age was around 40 years. For exploratory analyses, approximately 25 treated patients had longitudinal TCRB deep sequencing done wherever samples were available. Before enrollment, patients had received standard therapy of radiotherapy alone, temozolomide alone, or radiochemotherapy with temozolomide; most received the combination. In the chemotherapy-containing groups, vaccination started alongside temozolomide cycles, whereas in patients who had radiotherapy alone it started 4-6 weeks after radiotherapy. Six visits were used for peripheral blood collection: V03 (baseline), V05, V07, V10, V12 and V13.

Summary of the overall study and its limitations: It was noted by the authors that analyses of patient blood samples could not be reproduced owing to sample limitations. Changes in the top peripheral T cell clonotypes picked up by TCRB sequencing did not appear to be linked to pseudoprogression. Vaccine-induced immune responses across multiple MHC alleles were detected in around 92% of patients. PBMC samples for TCRB deep sequencing were selected based on availability.

The specimen was PBMCs, collected from a glioma patient whose treatment included an IDH1 peptide vaccine. This TCR came from a man in his forties with glioma. The chain joins TRBV29-1 to TRBJ2-7, with an unclear D gene assignment. The CDR3 protein is CSVEDHFTRRVYEQYF. The DNA reads TGCAGCGTTGAAGACCATTTTACCCGAAGGGTTTACGAGCAGTACTTC.